The 21 T cell receptor beta chains below were found in one sample sequenced in a study of T-cell reconstitution after alpha-beta-depleted transplantation in children. The TCRbeta library was prepared with unique molecular identifiers. MiXCR, run by TCRdb on the PCR reads, gives a single entry per CDR3 protein. The data contain about 540,000 distinct CDR3 sequences, approximately 16% of them singletons. The specimen was PBMCs from the stem cell graft donor, collected from the stem cell graft. These receptors were obtained from a human donor who donated a stem cell graft to a child with acute lymphoblastic leukemia.

This rearrangement joins TRBV5-5 to TRBJ1-5; D not resolved. Germline CDR1 reads SGHKS; CDR2 reads YYEKEE (reference sequence). The germline V and J ends were trimmed by 0 bases and 2 bases, with 12 bases remaining between them. This CDR3 contains 16 residues. The chain's CDR3 is CASSLGFLEGNQPQHF. The DNA for the CDR3 is TGTGCCAGCAGCTTGGGGTTCCTGGAGGGCAATCAGCCCCAGCATTTT.

Notes on this clonotype: A clone one base away is much larger, so this may be a read error. The V gene is TRBV19, the J gene TRBJ2-1; 7 bases fit TRBD2. The CDR3 extends over 15 amino acids. The germline V gene encodes CDR1 LNHDA and CDR2 SQIVND (reference sequence). The CDR3 here is CASSPREVPYTEQFF. The CDR3, as DNA: TGTGCCAGTAGTCCCCGGGAGGTACCCTACACTGAGCAGTTCTTC.

This clonotype has just a few counts. This chain uses TRBV4-1 with TRBJ1-5, with D tentatively TRBD1 (6 bases). The CDR3 is 13 residues long. Trimming cost V 2 bases and J 5 bases, with 7 bases left between them. Germline V gives CDR1 MGHRA, CDR2 YSYEKL. The CDR3 DNA is TGCGCCAGCAGCCAACACAGGGATCAGCCCCAGCATTTT. Encoded protein: CASSQHRDQPQHF.

The CDR3 is CASSMLAGVGNEQFF. The CDR3 region has the DNA TGTGCCAGTAGTATGCTAGCGGGAGTTGGCAATGAGCAGTTCTTC. The chain couples TRBV19 to TRBJ2-1; 10 bases align to TRBD2. Germline assignment: CDR1 LNHDA and CDR2 SQIVND (reference sequence). V shed 3 bases, J shed 6 bases, and the junction held 5 bases outside the gene matches. This CDR3 region has 15 residues.

The CDR3 loop is CASSLGMTPFTDTQYF. As DNA, the CDR3 is TGTGCCAGCAGCTTGGGGATGACACCGTTCACAGATACGCAGTATTTT. This sequence joins TRBV7-4 and TRBJ2-3, with D unresolved. CDR1 is SGHVT, CDR2 SQSDAQ, per germline. V was shortened by 3 bases and J by 2 bases, with 15 bases between the two germline ends. There are 16 residues in the CDR3.

A few counts support this clonotype. The genes are TRBV5-1 and TRBJ2-2; D uncertain. CDR3 length: 15 amino acids. Germline V gene data show CDR1 as SGHRS and CDR2 as YFSETQ. V lost 3 bases, J lost 7 bases, and 16 bases lay in between. CDR3 sequence reads: CASSSNSPVLGELFF. For the CDR3, the DNA is TGCGCCAGCAGCTCCAATTCACCAGTACTCGGGGAGCTGTTTTTT.

This clonotype was seen only a few times. The chain couples TRBV2 to TRBJ2-3; D gene uncertain. Trimming left V 5 bases short and J 6 bases short, with 15 bases between. The CDR3 loop spans 14 amino acids. Germline loops: CDR1 SNHLY, CDR2 FYNNEI. CDR3 in amino acids: CASSQLASIDTQYF. CDR3 in DNA: TGTGCCAGCAGTCAACTCGCTAGTATCGATACGCAGTATTTT.

This clonotype was counted only a few times. The chain has TRBV29-1 and TRBJ2-7; TRBD1 or TRBD2 may be the D gene (7 bases each). Trimming shortened V by 1 base and J by 3 bases, and 13 bases separated the two germline ends. The germline gives CDR1 SQVTM, CDR2 ANQGSEA. The CDR3 covers 14 residues. The CDR3 coding sequence is TGCAGCGTTGAAGGGGGGGGACAGAACTACGAGCAGTACTTC. Its protein product is CSVEGGGQNYEQYF.

Remarks on this clonotype: This may come from a read error, since a much larger clone is one base off. The genes are TRBV6-1 and TRBJ2-6; weak D call: TRBD2 (6 bases). The CDR3 is made up of 14 amino acids. Germline values: CDR1 MNHNS, CDR2 SASEGT. CDR3: CASGGEDGADVLTF. Here the CDR3 DNA reads TGTGCCAGCGGAGGGGAGGACGGGGCCGACGTCCTGACTTTC.

For the CDR3, the DNA is TGTGCCAGCTCCCCTATTTCGGGGGAGCTGTTTTTT. Translated: CASSPISGELFF. This chain links TRBV7-3 with TRBJ2-2, with D hard to call. The ends were cut back, 8 bases at V and 8 bases at J, with 12 bases in the middle. Per germline, CDR1 SGHTA and CDR2 FQGTGA. This CDR3 has 12 amino acids.

The V gene is TRBV5-1, the J gene TRBJ2-3, with unresolved D. The V end lost 2 bases, the J end lost 1 base, and 14 bases lay between the germline ends. The germline V gene encodes CDR1 SGHRS and CDR2 YFSETQ. CDR3 length equals 16 residues. Here the CDR3 reads CASSLDVLVRTDTQYF. CDR3 DNA: TGCGCCAGCAGCTTAGACGTATTGGTTCGCACAGATACGCAGTATTTT.

The rearrangement uses TRBV12-3 or TRBV12-4 and TRBJ2-1; D is perhaps TRBD1 or TRBD2 (6 bases each). V gave up 7 bases and J gave up 2 bases, with 15 bases separating them. The CDR3 length is 15 residues. CDR3 bases: TGTGCCAGCAATGTAGGGGGGTCTACCTACAATGAGCAGTTCTTC. It translates to CASNVGGSTYNEQFF.

This sequence joins TRBV6-2 or TRBV6-3 and TRBJ1-5; D is perhaps TRBD1 (5 bases). The CDR3 has 13 amino acids. Germline assignment: CDR1 MNHEY and CDR2 SVGEGT. Trimming took 6 bases from V and 11 from J, leaving 17 bases between them. The CDR3 protein is CASSVSQVETQHF. DNA of the CDR3: TGTGCCAGCAGCGTATCACAGGTCGAGACCCAGCATTTT.

This clonotype was seen more than once but under ten times. This chain links TRBV11-2 with TRBJ2-4, with 12 nucleotides matching TRBD1. The CDR3 spans 17 residues. In germline, CDR1 is SGHAT, CDR2 FQNNGV. Trimming at V came to 5 bases and at J to 9 bases, leaving 14 bases not matched to a gene. The CDR3 nucleotides read TGTGCCAGCAGCATCAAAGGGGGACAGGGGGCTTTAGGCATTCAGTACTTC. It encodes CASSIKGGQGALGIQYF.

This clonotype was detected a few times. The rearrangement links TRBV12-3 or TRBV12-4 to TRBJ1-2, with 7 nucleotides matching TRBD1. This CDR3 is 13 amino acids long. V was clipped by 3 bases and J by 8 bases; unmatched bases: 6. The DNA for the CDR3 is TGTGCCAGCAGTTTCGCGACAGGGTTCGGCTACACCTTC. It is translated as CASSFATGFGYTF.

The rearrangement uses TRBV7-2 and TRBJ2-7, with TRBD1 matching 7 bases. The germline V gene encodes CDR1 SGHTA and CDR2 FQGNSA. V was pared by 6 bases and J by 7 bases, with 12 bases of the junction left unmatched. This CDR3 contains 14 residues. CDR3 sequence: CASSPGQAPREQYF. The CDR3 nucleotides read TGTGCCAGCAGTCCCGGACAGGCCCCTAGAGAGCAGTACTTC.

The CDR3 protein is CASSYSLVLEQYF. The CDR3 DNA reads TGTGCCAGCAGTTACTCTCTAGTACTCGAGCAGTACTTC. This sequence joins TRBV12-3 or TRBV12-4 and TRBJ2-7; no reliable D call. Trimming cost V 4 bases and J 6 bases, with 13 bases left between them. The CDR3 sequence is 13 residues long.

This clonotype showed up just a few times. The V and J genes are TRBV28 and TRBJ2-1, with D perhaps being TRBD1 or TRBD2 (5 bases each). CDR3 length: 15 residues. Between the trimmed V and J ends, which lost 5 bases and 3 bases, there was a span of 14 bases. Per the germline V gene, CDR1 is MDHEN and CDR2 is SYDVKM. The CDR3: CASSGRERVYNEQFF. CDR3 bases: TGTGCCAGCAGTGGCAGGGAGCGCGTCTACAATGAGCAGTTCTTC.

The chain combines TRBV11-1 with TRBJ2-1, with 12 nucleotides matching TRBD2. The CDR3 length is 18 residues. Germline CDR1 reads SGHAT; CDR2 reads FQDESV (reference sequence). V trimming: 5 bases; J trimming: 6 bases; junction bases outside the gene matches: 14. CDR3 nucleotides: TGTGCCAGCAGCCTCCCCCGACTAGCGGGAGTAGAACTCAATGAGCAGTTCTTC. Residues: CASSLPRLAGVELNEQFF.

In its sample, this clonotype was seen a few times. The gene calls are TRBV6-5 and TRBJ2-1, with D possibly being TRBD1 or TRBD2 (5 bases each). CDR1 and CDR2 (germline): MNHEY, SVGAGI. CDR3 length: 15 amino acids. V was shortened by 4 bases and J by 2 bases, with 12 bases between the two germline ends. The CDR3 DNA is TGTGCCAGCAGTTCCTGGGACGACCCCTACAATGAGCAGTTCTTC. Amino acid sequence: CASSSWDDPYNEQFF.

V usage is TRBV25-1 and J usage is TRBJ1-3; D is undetermined. Trimming shortened V by 3 bases and J by 1 base, and 16 bases separated the two germline ends. Per germline, CDR1 MGHDK and CDR2 SYGVNS. CDR3 length equals 17 residues. The CDR3 coding sequence is TGTGCCAGCAGTGATGGTCTGGAGGGATTGTCTGGAAACACCATATATTTT. Protein sequence: CASSDGLEGLSGNTIYF.